This paragraph covers one T cell receptor (beta chain) sequence. CDR3 length: 13 residues. The germline V and J ends were trimmed by 5 bases and 0 bases, with 6 bases remaining between them. Germline lookup yields CDR1 SGHTA and CDR2 FQGNSA. The sample is drawn from a study of technical replicates of blood from a few donors. Clones were read by immunoSEQ multiplex PCR, and TCRdb kept only the in-frame ones, dropping some. The repertoire holds fewer than 85,000 clones, with roughly 92% as singletons. Sequencing was performed on T cells isolated from PBMCs. This clonotype was sampled from a human donor in good health. The chain recombines TRBV7-2 with TRBJ2-3; D uncertain. The CDR3 is CASSATSTDTQYF. CDR3 DNA sequence: TGTGCCAGCAGCGCGACTAGCACAGATACGCAGTATTTT.